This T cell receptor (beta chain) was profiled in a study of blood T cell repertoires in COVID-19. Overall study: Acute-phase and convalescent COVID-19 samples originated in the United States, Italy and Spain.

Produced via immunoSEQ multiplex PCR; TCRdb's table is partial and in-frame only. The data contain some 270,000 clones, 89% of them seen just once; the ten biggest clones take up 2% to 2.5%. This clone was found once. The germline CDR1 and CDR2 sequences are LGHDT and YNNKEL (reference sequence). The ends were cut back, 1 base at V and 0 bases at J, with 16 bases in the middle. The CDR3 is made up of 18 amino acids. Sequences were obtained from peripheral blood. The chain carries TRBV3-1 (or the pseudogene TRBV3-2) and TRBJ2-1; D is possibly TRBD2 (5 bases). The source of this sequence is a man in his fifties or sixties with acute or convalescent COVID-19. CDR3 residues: CASSQVIFGVSSYNEQFF. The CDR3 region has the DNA TGTGCCAGCAGCCAAGTCATCTTCGGGGTTAGCTCCTACAATGAGCAGTTCTTC.